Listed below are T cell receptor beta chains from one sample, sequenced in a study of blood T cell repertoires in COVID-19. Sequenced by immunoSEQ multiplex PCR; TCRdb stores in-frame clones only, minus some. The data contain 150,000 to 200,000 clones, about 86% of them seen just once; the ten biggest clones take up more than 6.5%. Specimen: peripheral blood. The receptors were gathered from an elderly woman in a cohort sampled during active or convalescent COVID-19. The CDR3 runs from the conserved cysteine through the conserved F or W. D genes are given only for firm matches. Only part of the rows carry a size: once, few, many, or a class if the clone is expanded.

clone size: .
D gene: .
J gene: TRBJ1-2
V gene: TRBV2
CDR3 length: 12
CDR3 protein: CASSGGSYGYTF
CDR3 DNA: TGTGCCAGCAGTGGGGGCAGCTATGGCTACACCTTC

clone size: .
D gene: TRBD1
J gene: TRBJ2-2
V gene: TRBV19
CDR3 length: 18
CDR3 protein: CASSMGRGHQYDTGELFF
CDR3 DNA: TGTGCCAGTAGTATGGGCAGGGGGCATCAATACGATACCGGGGAGCTGTTTTTT

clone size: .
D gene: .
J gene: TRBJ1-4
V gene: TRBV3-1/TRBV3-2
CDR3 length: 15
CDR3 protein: CASSQDLQGNEKLFF
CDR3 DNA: TGTGCCAGCAGCCAAGATTTACAGGGTAATGAAAAACTGTTTTTT

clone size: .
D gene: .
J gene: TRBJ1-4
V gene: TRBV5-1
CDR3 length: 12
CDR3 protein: CASSFLNEKLFF
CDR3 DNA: TGCGCCAGCAGCTTCCTTAATGAAAAACTGTTTTTT

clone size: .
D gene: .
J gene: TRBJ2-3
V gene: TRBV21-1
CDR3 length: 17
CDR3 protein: CASSKAPQGRSTDTQYF
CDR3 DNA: TGTGCCAGCAGCAAAGCTCCCCAGGGCCGGAGCACAGATACGCAGTATTTT

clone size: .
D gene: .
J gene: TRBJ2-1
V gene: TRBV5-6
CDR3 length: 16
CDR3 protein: CASSLAAEFVANEQFF
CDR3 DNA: TGTGCCAGCAGCTTGGCCGCGGAGTTTGTGGCCAATGAGCAGTTCTTC

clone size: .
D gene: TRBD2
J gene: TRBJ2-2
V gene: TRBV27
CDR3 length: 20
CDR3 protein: CASTVGNPLLAGRYTGELFF
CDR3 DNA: TGTGCGAGCACCGTCGGAAACCCCCTCCTAGCGGGGAGGTACACCGGGGAGCTGTTTTTT

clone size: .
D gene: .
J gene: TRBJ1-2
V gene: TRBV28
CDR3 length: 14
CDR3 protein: CASTSPRRRAFGTF
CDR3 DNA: TGTGCCAGCACTTCCCCTAGGAGGAGGGCCTTTGGCACCTTC

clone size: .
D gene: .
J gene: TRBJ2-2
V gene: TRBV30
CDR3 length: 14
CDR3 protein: CAWSRGANTGELFF
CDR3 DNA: TGTGCCTGGTCTCGGGGGGCCAACACCGGGGAGCTGTTTTTT

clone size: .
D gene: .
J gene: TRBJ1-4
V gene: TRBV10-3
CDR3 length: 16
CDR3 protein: CAISRTEAATNEKLFF
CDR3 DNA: TGTGCCATCAGTAGGACAGAGGCTGCAACTAATGAAAAACTGTTTTTT

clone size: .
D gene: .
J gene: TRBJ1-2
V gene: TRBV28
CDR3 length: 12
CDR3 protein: CASSPVPGSYTF
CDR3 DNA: TGTGCCAGCAGTCCCGTCCCCGGGAGCTACACCTTC

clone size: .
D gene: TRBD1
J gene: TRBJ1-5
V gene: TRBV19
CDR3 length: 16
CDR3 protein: CASSITGARGNQPQHF
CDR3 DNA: TGTGCCAGTAGTATAACAGGGGCAAGAGGGAATCAGCCCCAGCATTTT

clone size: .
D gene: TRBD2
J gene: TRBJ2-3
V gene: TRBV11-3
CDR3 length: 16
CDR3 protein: CASSPTSGLITDTQYF
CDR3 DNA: TGTGCCAGCAGCCCGACTAGCGGGCTGATTACAGATACGCAGTATTTT

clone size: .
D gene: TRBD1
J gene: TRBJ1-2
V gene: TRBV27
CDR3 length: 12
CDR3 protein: CASSRQGEGYTF
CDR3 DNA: TGTGCCAGCAGCAGACAGGGGGAGGGCTACACCTTC

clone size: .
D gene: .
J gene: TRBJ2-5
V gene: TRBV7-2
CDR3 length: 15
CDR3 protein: CASSPRPLATETQYF
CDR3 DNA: TGTGCCAGCAGCCCCCGCCCCCTAGCCACAGAGACCCAGTACTTC

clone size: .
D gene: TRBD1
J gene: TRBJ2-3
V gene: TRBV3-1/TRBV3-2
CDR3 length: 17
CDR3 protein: CASSRYPGQGYTDTQYF
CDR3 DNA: TGTGCCAGCAGCCGATACCCGGGACAGGGATACACAGATACGCAGTATTTT

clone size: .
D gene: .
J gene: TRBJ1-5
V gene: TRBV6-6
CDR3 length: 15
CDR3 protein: CASRPVVVSNQPQHF
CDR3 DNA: TGTGCCAGCAGACCGGTGGTGGTTAGCAATCAGCCCCAGCATTTT

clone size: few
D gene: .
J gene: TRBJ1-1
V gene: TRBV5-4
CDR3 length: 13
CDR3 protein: CASSPGGFTEAFF
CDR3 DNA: TGTGCCAGCAGCCCCGGGGGGTTCACTGAAGCTTTCTTT

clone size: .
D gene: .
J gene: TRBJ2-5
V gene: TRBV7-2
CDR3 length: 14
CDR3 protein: CASSFPLPQETQYF
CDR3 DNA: TGTGCCAGCAGCTTCCCACTACCACAAGAGACCCAGTACTTC

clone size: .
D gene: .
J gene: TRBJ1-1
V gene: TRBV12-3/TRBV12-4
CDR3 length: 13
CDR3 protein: CASSFGVKAEAFF
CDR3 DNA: TGTGCCAGCAGTTTCGGGGTCAAGGCTGAAGCTTTCTTT

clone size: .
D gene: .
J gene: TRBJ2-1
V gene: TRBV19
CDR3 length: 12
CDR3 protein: CASRLSYNEQFF
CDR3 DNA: TGTGCCAGTAGGTTATCCTACAATGAGCAGTTCTTC

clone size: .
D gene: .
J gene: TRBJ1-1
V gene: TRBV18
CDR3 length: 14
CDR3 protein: CASSPATGNTEAFF
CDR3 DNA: TGTGCCAGCTCACCAGCGACAGGGAACACTGAAGCTTTCTTT

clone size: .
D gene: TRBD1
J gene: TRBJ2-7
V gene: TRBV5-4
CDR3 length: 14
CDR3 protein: CASPDRARTYEQYF
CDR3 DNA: TGTGCCAGCCCCGACAGGGCGAGGACCTACGAGCAGTACTTC

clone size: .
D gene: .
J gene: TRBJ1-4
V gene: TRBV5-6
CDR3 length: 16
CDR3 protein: CASGSAGGQTNEKLFF
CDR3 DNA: TGTGCCAGCGGCTCGGCCGGGGGGCAAACTAATGAAAAACTGTTTTTT

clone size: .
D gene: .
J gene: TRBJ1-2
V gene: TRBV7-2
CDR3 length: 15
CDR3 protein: CASSLFEEANYGYTF
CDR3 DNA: TGTGCCAGCAGCTTATTCGAGGAGGCTAACTATGGCTACACCTTC

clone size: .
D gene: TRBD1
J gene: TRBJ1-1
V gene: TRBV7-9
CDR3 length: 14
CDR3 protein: CASSWDSWDTEAFF
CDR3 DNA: TGTGCCAGCAGCTGGGACAGTTGGGACACTGAAGCTTTCTTT

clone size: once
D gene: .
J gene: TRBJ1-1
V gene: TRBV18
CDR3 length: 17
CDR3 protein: CASSPPTGTLLNTEAFF
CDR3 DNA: TGTGCCAGCTCACCACCTACAGGGACACTATTGAACACTGAAGCTTTCTTT

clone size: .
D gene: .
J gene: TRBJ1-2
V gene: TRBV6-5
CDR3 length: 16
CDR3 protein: CASSSPRPSTNYGYTF
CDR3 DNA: TGTGCCAGCAGTTCCCCCAGGCCTAGCACTAACTATGGCTACACCTTC

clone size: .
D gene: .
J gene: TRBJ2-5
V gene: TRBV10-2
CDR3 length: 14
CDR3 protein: CASNLGALQETQYF
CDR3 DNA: TGCGCCAGCAACTTAGGGGCCCTACAAGAGACCCAGTACTTC

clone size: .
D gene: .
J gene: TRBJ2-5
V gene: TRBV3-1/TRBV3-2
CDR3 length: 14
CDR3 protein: CASSQTGIGETQYF
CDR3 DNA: TGTGCCAGCAGCCAAACGGGGATTGGGGAGACCCAGTACTTC

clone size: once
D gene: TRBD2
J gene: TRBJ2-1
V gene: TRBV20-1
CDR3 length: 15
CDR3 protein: CSASLGTSVNNEQFF
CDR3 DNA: TGCAGTGCTAGTCTCGGGACTAGCGTTAACAATGAGCAGTTCTTC

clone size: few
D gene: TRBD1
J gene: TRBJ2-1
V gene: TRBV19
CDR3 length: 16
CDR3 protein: CASSSPQRTGADEQFF
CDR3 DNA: TGTGCCAGCTCTAGCCCTCAAAGGACAGGGGCCGATGAGCAGTTCTTC

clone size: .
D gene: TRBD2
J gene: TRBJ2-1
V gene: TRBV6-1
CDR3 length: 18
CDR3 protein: CASSEAFRSGRAGNEQFF
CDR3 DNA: TGTGCCAGCAGTGAAGCGTTTAGGAGCGGGAGGGCCGGGAATGAGCAGTTCTTC

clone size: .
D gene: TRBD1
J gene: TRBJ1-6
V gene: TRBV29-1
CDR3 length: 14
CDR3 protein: CSVRQGADNSPLHF
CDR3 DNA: TGCAGCGTCCGACAGGGGGCCGATAATTCACCCCTCCACTTT

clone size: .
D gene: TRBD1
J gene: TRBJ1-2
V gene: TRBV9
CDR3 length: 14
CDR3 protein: CASSDGQGDYGYTF
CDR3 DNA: TGTGCCAGCAGCGATGGACAGGGCGACTATGGCTACACCTTC

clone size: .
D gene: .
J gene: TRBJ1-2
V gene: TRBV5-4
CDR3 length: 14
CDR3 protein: CASSRGGGRYGYTF
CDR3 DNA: TGTGCCAGCAGCCGCGGGGGGGGTAGATATGGCTACACCTTC

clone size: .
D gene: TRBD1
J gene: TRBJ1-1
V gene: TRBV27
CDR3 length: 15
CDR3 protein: CASSPGTGMNTEAFF
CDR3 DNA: TGTGCCAGCAGTCCCGGGACAGGCATGAACACTGAAGCTTTCTTT

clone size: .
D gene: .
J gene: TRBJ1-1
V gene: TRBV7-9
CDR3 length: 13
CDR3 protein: CASSWEQGTEAFF
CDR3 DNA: TGTGCCAGCAGCTGGGAACAGGGTACTGAAGCTTTCTTT

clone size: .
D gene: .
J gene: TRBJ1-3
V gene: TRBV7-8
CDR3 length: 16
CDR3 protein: CASSLMLQGRGNTIYF
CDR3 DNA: TGTGCCAGCAGCTTAATGCTGCAGGGAAGGGGAAACACCATATATTTT

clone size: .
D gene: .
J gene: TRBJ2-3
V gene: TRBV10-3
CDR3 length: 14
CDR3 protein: CAIRTTRSTDTQYF
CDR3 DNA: TGTGCCATCCGGACTACCCGTAGCACAGATACGCAGTATTTT

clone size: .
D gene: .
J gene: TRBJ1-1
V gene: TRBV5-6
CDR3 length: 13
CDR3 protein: CASSSRYRVVTFF
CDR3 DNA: TGTGCCAGCAGCTCCCGGTACAGGGTCGTAACTTTCTTT

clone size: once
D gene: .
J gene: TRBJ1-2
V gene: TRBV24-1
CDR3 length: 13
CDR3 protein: CATSGTGKDGYTF
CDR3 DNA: TGTGCCACCAGTGGAACAGGGAAGGATGGCTACACCTTC

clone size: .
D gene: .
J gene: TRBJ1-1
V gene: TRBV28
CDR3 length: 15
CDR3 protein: CASSSRTRGVTEAFF
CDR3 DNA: TGTGCCAGCAGTTCAAGAACTCGGGGAGTCACTGAAGCTTTCTTT

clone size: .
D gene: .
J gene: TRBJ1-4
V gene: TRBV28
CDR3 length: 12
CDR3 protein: CASSLTIRKLFF
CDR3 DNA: TGTGCCAGCAGTTTAACAATCAGAAAACTGTTTTTT

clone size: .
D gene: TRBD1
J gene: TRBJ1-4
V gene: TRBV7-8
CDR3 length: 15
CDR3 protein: CASSQRQGWAEKLFF
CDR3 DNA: TGTGCCAGCAGCCAGAGACAGGGGTGGGCTGAAAAACTGTTTTTT